One sample yielded the 21 T cell receptor beta chains listed below, sequenced in a study of T cells in Graves' hyperthyroidism and ophthalmopathy (dated by TCRdb to about 2019). The library was generated by multiplex PCR. Sequencing relied on an Illumina HiSeq 2000. The TCR beta CDR3 regions were amplified from the RNA transcripts. The first round of RT-PCR for the TCR CDR3 was performed with the HTBI primer set and the Qiagen OneStep RT-PCR kit. The public reads were run again by TCRdb, first through fastp at Q25 and then through MiXCR, and only productive beta chains were kept. Every CDR3 protein is listed once, alongside the most common genes and DNA of its rows. This sample gives roughly 400,000 distinct CDR3 sequences in total; 11% to 15% of them show up just once. In total, the top ten clones hold 25% to 30% of the sample. The sample taken for sequencing was blood. Receptors originate from a man between 45 and 60 years old with Graves' ophthalmopathy.

This clonotype showed up many times. V gene TRBV20-1 combines with J gene TRBJ2-7; 14 nucleotides line up with TRBD2. CDR3 length: 15 residues. With V trimmed by 3 bases and J by 6 bases, 7 bases remained unmatched. CDR1 and CDR2 from the germline V gene are DFQATT and SNEGSKA (reference sequence). The CDR3 DNA follows: TGCAGTGCTAGTCCGAGACTAGCGGGAGGGGCCGAGCAGTACTTC. Translating gives CSASPRLAGGAEQYF.

A few counts support this clonotype. The genes are TRBV24-1 and TRBJ2-3; 7 bases match TRBD2. V gave up 3 bases and J gave up 2 bases; unmatched junction bases: 13. Germline V CDR1 and CDR2: KGHDR, SFDVKD. The CDR3 sequence is 18 residues long. This CDR3 is CATSDRRRERVITDTQYF. The CDR3 DNA is TGTGCCACCAGTGATCGGAGGCGGGAGCGGGTTATCACAGATACGCAGTATTTT.

This clonotype was seen repeatedly, ten times or more. The rearrangement links TRBV3-1 to TRBJ2-1; D not resolved. CDR3 length equals 17 residues. CDR1 is LGHDT, CDR2 YNNKEL, per germline (reference sequence). V lost 6 bases and J lost 3, with 21 bases in between. CDR3 region: CASRPFRGPLDYNEQFF. CDR3 DNA sequence: TGTGCCAGCAGACCCTTTCGAGGCCCTTTGGACTACAATGAGCAGTTCTTC.

This clonotype was seen a handful of times. The V gene is TRBV10-1, the J gene TRBJ2-3; 10 bases are a match to TRBD2. Trimming cost V 2 bases and J 3 bases; bases outside gene matches: 8. Per the germline V gene, CDR1 is WNHNN and CDR2 is SYGVQD (reference sequence). CDR3 length equals 17 residues. CDR3 loop: CASSEESRTSGTDTQYF. The CDR3 coding sequence is TGCGCCAGCAGTGAGGAATCTCGGACTAGCGGAACAGATACGCAGTATTTT.

This clonotype was detected only a few times. The chain is built from TRBV28 and TRBJ2-3; D remains unclear. Per germline, CDR1 MDHEN and CDR2 SYDVKM. V was cut by 5 bases and J by 0 bases, with 12 bases left in between. The CDR3 is 15 residues long. CDR3 DNA: TGTGCCAGCAGTAGAAGAGAGCGCAGCACAGATACGCAGTATTTT. Translating gives CASSRRERSTDTQYF.

This clonotype turned up a few times. The CDR3 DNA sequence: TGTGCCAGCAGACCTCAACCGGGTCTCGACTATGGCTACACCTTC. Protein: CASRPQPGLDYGYTF. The chain combines TRBV28 with TRBJ1-2; D is ambiguous. Looked up from germline, CDR1 is MDHEN and CDR2 is SYDVKM. The CDR3 is 15 residues long. V was clipped by 6 bases and J by 3 bases, with 17 bases between them.

There are a few counts of this clonotype. J is TRBJ2-3 and V is TRBV6-2 or TRBV6-3; 8 nucleotides match TRBD1. V gave up 4 bases and J gave up 4 bases; unmatched junction bases: 7. There are 15 residues in the CDR3. The germline V gene encodes CDR1 MNHEY and CDR2 SVGEGT. The CDR3 DNA sequence: TGTGCCAGCAGTTCCCTCGGACAGGGACCAGATACGCAGTATTTT. Encoded protein: CASSSLGQGPDTQYF.

The sample holds many counts of this clonotype. The gene calls are TRBV28 and TRBJ1-5, with D hard to call. V lost 5 bases and J 7 bases, leaving 3 bases between the germline ends. Germline V gives CDR1 MDHEN, CDR2 SYDVKM. This CDR3 is built from 10 residues. The CDR3 spells CASSRQPQHF. In DNA form, the CDR3 reads TGTGCCAGCAGTAGGCAGCCCCAGCATTTT.

The sample holds a few counts of this clonotype. The chain links TRBV6-1 to TRBJ2-7; D not certain. V was clipped by 4 bases and J by 5 bases, with 6 bases between them. Germline loops: CDR1 MNHNS, CDR2 SASEGT. The CDR3 has 11 amino acids. Here the CDR3 DNA reads TGTGCCAGCAGTGGGTGGGACGAGCAGTACTTC. Its protein is CASSGWDEQYF.

The chain uses TRBV29-1 and TRBJ2-5, with 11 bases that match TRBD2. Germline V gene sequence: CDR1 SQVTM, CDR2 ANQGSEA. The ends lost 7 bases at V and 5 bases at J; junction bases unmatched: 12. The CDR3 covers 15 residues. The CDR3 nucleotides read TGCAGCGGCTACATAGCGGGAGGGCCCTGGGAGACCCAGTACTTC. Amino acids: CSGYIAGGPWETQYF.

This clonotype was counted ten times or more. The chain uses TRBV5-8 and TRBJ1-2, with no clear D. The CDR3 is 14 residues long. Per the germline V gene, CDR1 is SGHTS and CDR2 is YDEGEE. V lost 0 bases to trimming and J lost 2 bases, with 8 bases between them. CDR3 in DNA: TGTGCCAGCAGCTTGGTTGCGGAGAACTATGGCTACACCTTC. It specifies CASSLVAENYGYTF.

The J gene is TRBJ2-2, the V gene TRBV6-1, with 11 bases identical to TRBD2. The CDR3 totals 16 residues. V shed 8 bases and J 5 bases; nucleotides not matched to a gene: 10. Germline lookup yields CDR1 MNHNS and CDR2 SASEGT. In DNA form, the CDR3 reads TGTGCCAGCCTGGTACATACTAGCGGGAGAACCGGGGAGCTGTTTTTT. It translates to CASLVHTSGRTGELFF.

This clonotype was counted at least ten times. The chain uses TRBV27 and TRBJ2-5; 12 bases agree with TRBD2. Germline CDR1 is MNHEY and CDR2 is SMNVEV (reference sequence). CDR3 length equals 17 residues. J lost 4 bases, V lost 5 bases, and 11 bases had no gene match. CDR3: CASSQPILAGGIETQYF. The CDR3 nucleotides are TGTGCCAGCAGTCAACCCATACTAGCGGGAGGTATAGAGACCCAGTACTTC.

The sample holds a few counts of this clonotype. The V and J genes are TRBV6-5 and TRBJ1-1, with D possibly matching TRBD1 (6 bases). V gave up 5 bases and J gave up 4 bases, with 11 bases separating them. The CDR3 is 13 amino acids. Per germline, CDR1 MNHEY and CDR2 SVGAGI. DNA of the CDR3: TGTGCCAGCAGTAACACAGGGATCACTGAAGCTTTCTTT. Protein sequence: CASSNTGITEAFF.

This clonotype showed up just a few times. J is TRBJ2-3 and V is TRBV19; D could derive from TRBD1 or TRBD2 (5 bases each). The CDR3 is made up of 16 amino acids. Germline values: CDR1 LNHDA, CDR2 SQIVND (reference sequence). The V end lost 6 bases, the J end lost 2 bases, and 18 bases lay between the germline ends. Here the CDR3 reads CASREDKPSYTDTQYF. CDR3 nucleotide sequence: TGTGCCAGTAGGGAGGACAAACCATCTTACACAGATACGCAGTATTTT.

In its sample, this clonotype was seen many times. V usage is TRBV12-3 or TRBV12-4 and J usage is TRBJ2-5; 11 bases fit TRBD2. CDR3 length equals 16 residues. V was clipped by 5 bases and J by 2 bases; unmatched bases: 7. The CDR3 loop reads CASSLRLAGRQETQYF. CDR3 DNA: TGTGCCAGCAGTCTTCGACTAGCGGGAAGACAAGAGACCCAGTACTTC.

This clonotype was counted between two and nine times. V gene TRBV12-3 or TRBV12-4 combines with J gene TRBJ2-4; 9 bases map to TRBD1. The length of the CDR3 is 15 residues. Trimming took 3 bases from V and 8 from J; bases not matched to a gene: 8. The chain's CDR3 is CASSFLTGGIDIQYF. As DNA, the CDR3 is TGTGCCAGCAGTTTTCTCACAGGGGGCATAGACATTCAGTACTTC.

In this sample, this clonotype turned up many times. The chain joins TRBV5-1 to TRBJ1-1; TRBD1 agrees at 8 bases. The CDR3 contains 15 residues. Germline CDR1 reads SGHRS; CDR2 reads YFSETQ. V trimming: 5 bases; J trimming: 1 base; junction bases outside the gene matches: 7. The CDR3 DNA reads TGCGCCAGCAGGGGGGGACAGGCGAGGAACACTGAAGCTTTCTTT. It codes for CASRGGQARNTEAFF.

The chain combines TRBV4-3 with TRBJ2-7; D remains ambiguous. This CDR3 comprises 9 residues. V was clipped by 6 bases and J by 7 bases, with 4 bases between them. Per the germline V gene, CDR1 is LGHNA and CDR2 is YSLEER. The CDR3 is CASRREQYF. DNA for the CDR3: TGCGCCAGCAGGAGGGAGCAGTACTTC.

Only a few counts were recorded for this clonotype. V usage is TRBV20-1 and J usage is TRBJ2-7; 9 nucleotides agree with TRBD2. This CDR3 is built from 15 residues. Germline V gene sequence: CDR1 DFQATT, CDR2 SNEGSKA (reference sequence). The ends lost 2 bases at V and 2 bases at J; junction bases unmatched: 7. For the CDR3, the DNA is TGCAGTGCTAGATCGGCTAGCGGGATTACCTACGAGCAGTACTTC. This gives the protein CSARSASGITYEQYF.

This clonotype came up many times. The V call is TRBV27, the J call TRBJ1-1; D is unclear. V lost 2 bases, J lost 0 bases, and 13 bases lay in between. Germline V gene lookup returns CDR1 MNHEY and CDR2 SMNVEV (reference sequence). This CDR3 has 16 amino acids. Here the CDR3 reads CASSLSGSLMNTEAFF. The CDR3 coding sequence is TGTGCCAGCAGTTTAAGTGGCAGTTTAATGAACACTGAAGCTTTCTTT.